The 30 T cell receptor beta chains presented below share a single source sample, sequenced in a study of shared T cell receptors in the human thymus. Libraries were prepared by immunoSEQ multiplex PCR; TCRdb keeps only in-frame clonotypes and omits some of them. Of roughly 700,000 clones listed, 88% were seen once; the top ten hold about 0.01%. The sample was also reused in another study, on human thymus T cells.

Specimen: thymocytes. The origin of the receptors is a boy less than two years old with a congenital heart defect.

This chain uses TRBV7-2 with TRBJ2-3; 14 nucleotides agree with TRBD2. V gave up 3 bases and J gave up 5 bases; unmatched junction bases: 4. CDR3 length: 16 residues. Germline assignment: CDR1 SGHTA and CDR2 FQGNSA. The CDR3 sequence is CASSFPGLAGGDTQYF. CDR3 bases: TGTGCCAGCAGCTTCCCAGGACTAGCGGGAGGAGATACGCAGTATTTT. The complete variable domain, with remaining parts taken from reference TRBV7-2 and TRBJ2-3, reads GAGVSQSPSNKVTEKGKDVELRCDPISGHTALYWYRQSLGQGLEFLIYFQGNSAPDKSGLPSDRFSAERTGGSVSTLTIQRTQQEDSAVYLCASSFPGLAGGDTQYFGPGTRLTVL.

The rearrangement links TRBV7-2 to TRBJ1-1; a possible D gene is TRBD1 (5 bases). V lost 3 bases and J lost 8, with 16 bases in between. CDR3 length equals 14 residues. Germline V gene lookup returns CDR1 SGHTA and CDR2 FQGNSA. CDR3 in amino acids: CASSFKQDLVEAFF. For the CDR3, the DNA is TGTGCCAGCAGCTTCAAACAGGACCTGGTAGAAGCTTTCTTT.

The CDR3 nucleotides are TGTGCCAGTAGTATAGATCGCCCCTTTAAGAGCCCGCAGTATTTT. This translates into CASSIDRPFKSPQYF. The genes are TRBV19 and TRBJ2-3, with D unclear. Trimming left V 0 bases short and J 10 bases short, with 17 bases between. The CDR3 consists of 15 residues. CDR1 is LNHDA and CDR2 is SQIVND in the germline V gene (reference sequence).

The rearrangement joins TRBV27 to TRBJ1-5, with D possibly matching TRBD1 (5 bases). From germline, CDR1 is MNHEY and CDR2 SMNVEV (reference sequence). This CDR3 spans 14 amino acids. Trimming took 6 bases from V and 0 from J, leaving 9 bases between them. DNA for the CDR3: TGTGCCAGCAGCAGGGCTCGTAGCAATCAGCCCCAGCATTTT. As protein: CASSRARSNQPQHF.

The chain links TRBV4-3 to TRBJ2-1; 12 bases match TRBD2. This CDR3 is 18 amino acids long. CDR1 is LGHNA, CDR2 YSLEER, per germline. V shed 0 bases and J 4 bases; nucleotides not matched to a gene: 7. The CDR3 sequence is CASSQEPPTSGRYNEQFF. CDR3 DNA: TGCGCCAGCAGCCAAGAACCCCCCACTAGCGGGAGGTACAATGAGCAGTTCTTC.

This clone was observed a single time. The chain links TRBV29-1 to TRBJ2-5, with D perhaps matching TRBD1 (6 bases). This CDR3 region has 13 residues. Germline values: CDR1 SQVTM, CDR2 ANQGSEA. V lost 0 bases, J lost 5 bases, and 10 bases lay in between. This CDR3 reads CSVEDQGLETQYF. Written as DNA, the CDR3 is TGCAGCGTTGAAGACCAGGGGTTGGAGACCCAGTACTTC.

This chain links TRBV4-3 with TRBJ2-2; a weak D match, TRBD2 (5 bases). In germline, CDR1 is LGHNA, CDR2 YSLEER. This CDR3 region has 15 residues. The V end lost 4 bases, the J end lost 3 bases, and 12 bases lay between the germline ends. CDR3 nucleotide sequence: TGCGCCAGCAGCCTCCGGAGGAACGACACCGGGGAGCTGTTTTTT. Its translation: CASSLRRNDTGELFF.

The V gene is TRBV7-2, the J gene TRBJ1-5; maybe TRBD1 (6 bases). CDR3 length: 18 amino acids. Germline CDR1 SGHTA, CDR2 FQGNSA. V lost 1 base, J lost 4 bases, and 20 bases lay in between. The chain's CDR3 is CASSLEPPRAGDNQPQHF. For the CDR3, the DNA is TGTGCCAGCAGCTTAGAGCCGCCGAGGGCAGGGGATAATCAGCCCCAGCATTTT. The full variable domain, rest sourced from reference TRBV7-2 and TRBJ1-5, is GAGVSQSPSNKVTEKGKDVELRCDPISGHTALYWYRQSLGQGLEFLIYFQGNSAPDKSGLPSDRFSAERTGGSVSTLTIQRTQQEDSAVYLCASSLEPPRAGDNQPQHFGDGTRLSIL.

This clone occurred once. The V and J genes are TRBV7-9 and TRBJ1-1, with 8 nucleotides matching TRBD1. CDR1 and CDR2 (germline): SEHNR, FQNEAQ (reference sequence). This CDR3 spans 17 amino acids. The J segment lost 0 bases and the V segment lost 4 bases, leaving 10 bases of the junction unmatched. The CDR3 DNA sequence: TGTGCCAGCAGCTCAGTCCCGGGACAGGATATGAACACTGAAGCTTTCTTT. It specifies CASSSVPGQDMNTEAFF.

The chain employs TRBV27 and TRBJ2-2, with 15 bases fitting TRBD2. The CDR3 is made up of 18 amino acids. Per the germline V gene, CDR1 is MNHEY and CDR2 is SMNVEV (reference sequence). Trimming at V came to 7 bases and at J to 7 bases, leaving 13 bases not matched to a gene. CDR3 protein: CASTPGLAGGPGLGELFF. The DNA of the CDR3 is TGTGCCAGCACACCTGGACTAGCGGGAGGGCCAGGTCTCGGGGAGCTGTTTTTT.

The J gene is TRBJ2-3, the V gene TRBV4-2, with 12 bases matching TRBD2. The length of the CDR3 is 20 residues. V was pared by 0 bases and J by 3 bases, with 13 bases of the junction left unmatched. The germline V gene has CDR1 LGHNA and CDR2 YNFKEQ. The chain's CDR3 is CASSQEVGLAGGKRTDTQYF. The CDR3 coding sequence is TGTGCCAGCAGCCAAGAGGTGGGTCTAGCGGGAGGGAAGCGGACAGATACGCAGTATTTT.

In its sample, this clone was seen a few times. The rearrangement links TRBV7-3 to TRBJ2-1, with D tentatively TRBD2 (7 bases). V gave up 5 bases and J gave up 2 bases, with 13 bases separating them. The CDR3 is 15 amino acids. Germline CDR1 SGHTA, CDR2 FQGTGA. CDR3 sequence (DNA): TGTGCCAGCAGCCCAAGGGGGGGGCCCTACAATGAGCAGTTCTTC. Residues: CASSPRGGPYNEQFF.

The chain joins TRBV27 to TRBJ2-7; TRBD2 matches at 12 bases. J lost 4 bases, V lost 0 bases, and 7 bases had no gene match. This CDR3 comprises 17 residues. Germline-derived CDR1 and CDR2 are MNHEY and SMNVEV (reference sequence). CDR3 DNA sequence: TGTGCCAGCAGTTTATCGATCACTAGCGGGAGGTGGTACGAGCAGTACTTC. Protein product: CASSLSITSGRWYEQYF.

The rearrangement uses TRBV9 and TRBJ2-3; D possibly corresponds to TRBD2 (6 bases). Per germline, CDR1 SGDLS and CDR2 YYNGEE. V gave up 5 bases and J gave up 2 bases, with 21 bases separating them. CDR3 length equals 17 residues. The DNA of the CDR3 is TGTGCCAGCAGGGCCCCCGACCGGATAGCGGACACAGATACGCAGTATTTT. Translation gives CASRAPDRIADTDTQYF.

This clone was counted once. V usage is TRBV30 and J usage is TRBJ1-2, with 8 bases aligning to TRBD1. V gave up 3 bases and J gave up 4 bases; unmatched junction bases: 4. The CDR3 runs 13 residues. Germline-derived CDR1 and CDR2 are GTSNPN and SVGIG (reference sequence). CDR3 region: CAWSSGTGYGYTF. In nucleotides, the CDR3 is TGTGCCTGGAGCTCGGGGACAGGCTATGGCTACACCTTC.

This chain links TRBV28 with TRBJ2-7, with D maybe TRBD1 (6 bases). There are 11 residues in the CDR3. Germline V gene sequence: CDR1 MDHEN, CDR2 SYDVKM. Trimming took off 6 bases at V and 7 bases at J, with 10 bases between the two ends. CDR3: CASRTGREQYF. The CDR3 region has the DNA TGTGCCAGCAGGACAGGCCGGGAGCAGTACTTC.

The rearrangement joins TRBV30 to TRBJ2-3, with 9 bases aligning to TRBD2. The CDR3 loop spans 14 amino acids. The V and J ends lost 4 bases and 8 bases, in that order; junction bases with no gene match: 10. Germline CDR1 is GTSNPN and CDR2 is SVGIG (reference sequence). The CDR3 coding sequence is TGTGCCTGGAATGGACTAGCGCACAAGGGTACGCAGTATTTT. Its protein is CAWNGLAHKGTQYF.

This rearrangement joins TRBV4-3 to TRBJ2-7; TRBD2 agrees at 7 bases. The V gene's germline CDR1 is LGHNA and CDR2 YSLEER. The trim removed 1 base at V and 7 bases at J, leaving 13 bases unmatched. This CDR3 has 16 amino acids. The CDR3 spells CASSQGLSAGRREQYF. CDR3 nucleotide sequence: TGCGCCAGCAGCCAAGGGCTATCGGCCGGGAGGCGTGAGCAGTACTTC.

This chain connects TRBV28 to TRBJ2-1; a weak D match, TRBD2 (6 bases). The CDR3 has 17 residues. V was shortened by 6 bases and J by 3 bases, with 21 bases between the two germline ends. The germline V gene has CDR1 MDHEN and CDR2 SYDVKM. CDR3 coding DNA: TGTGCCAGCAGCCCGCGGCACCGCGGGAACTTCTACAATGAGCAGTTCTTC. It yields the protein CASSPRHRGNFYNEQFF. The whole variable domain, filled in from reference TRBV28 and TRBJ2-1, reads DVKVTQSSRYLVKRTGEKVFLECVQDMDHENMFWYRQDPGLGLRLIYFSYDVKMKEKGDIPEGYSVSREKKERFSLILESASTNQTSMYLCASSPRHRGNFYNEQFFGPGTRLTVL.

This clone showed up just once. This chain links TRBV7-3 with TRBJ2-7, with TRBD2 matching over 9 bases. The CDR3 runs to 13 residues. V lost 5 bases to trimming and J lost 6 bases; unmatched junction nucleotides: 5. In germline, CDR1 is SGHTA, CDR2 FQGTGA. The CDR3 nucleotides read TGTGCCAGCAGCACCGGGACTAGCCGCGAGCAGTACTTC. Encoded protein: CASSTGTSREQYF.

This chain joins TRBV11-2 and TRBJ2-1, with 11 nucleotides matching TRBD2. This CDR3 is 18 amino acids long. Germline V CDR1 and CDR2: SGHAT, FQNNGV. J gave up 8 bases and V 1 base, and 13 bases lay outside the gene matches. In nucleotides, the CDR3 is TGTGCCAGCAGCTTAGGCCCTTCTAGCGGGAGGCCAGGGGATGAGCAGTTCTTC. Its protein product is CASSLGPSSGRPGDEQFF. The whole variable domain, filled in from reference TRBV11-2 and TRBJ2-1, reads EAGVAQSPRYKIIEKRQSVAFWCNPISGHATLYWYQQILGQGPKLLIQFQNNGVVDDSQLPKDRFSAERLKGVDSTLKIQPAKLEDSAVYLCASSLGPSSGRPGDEQFFGPGTRLTVL.

The rearrangement uses TRBV6-1 and TRBJ2-1; a possible D gene is TRBD2 (6 bases). With 6 bases removed from V and 9 bases from J, the gap between germline ends came to 12 bases. The CDR3 is made up of 12 amino acids. Germline CDR1 reads MNHNS; CDR2 reads SASEGT. CDR3: CASRKGRSEQFF. The CDR3 bases are TGTGCCAGCAGGAAAGGGAGGAGTGAGCAGTTCTTC.

For the CDR3, the DNA is TGTGCCTGGTCCGAACGGGGCAGGGGGATCGTAGAGCAGTACTTC. It yields the protein CAWSERGRGIVEQYF. The chain couples TRBV30 to TRBJ2-7; the match to TRBD1 covers 7 bases. Per the germline V gene, CDR1 is GTSNPN and CDR2 is SVGIG (reference sequence). This CDR3 has 15 residues. Trimming took 5 bases from V and 7 from J; bases not matched to a gene: 17.

The chain joins TRBV27 to TRBJ2-4; D may be TRBD2 (6 bases). The CDR3 length is 13 residues. Germline V lookup: CDR1 MNHEY, CDR2 SMNVEV (reference sequence). With 5 bases removed from V and 2 bases from J, the gap between germline ends came to 7 bases. The CDR3 DNA is TGTGCCAGCAGTCTAGCGACCAAAAACATTCAGTACTTC. This codes for CASSLATKNIQYF.

This clone has just one count. This chain uses TRBV6-6 with TRBJ2-3, with a possible D match to TRBD2 (5 bases). The CDR3 spans 16 residues. CDR1 is MNHNY and CDR2 is SVGAGI in the germline V gene (reference sequence). V was trimmed by 2 bases and J by 4 bases, leaving 16 bases between them. The CDR3 bases are TGTGCCAGCAGTTACATGTACCGAGGGTTTGCAGATACGCAGTATTTT. The encoded protein is CASSYMYRGFADTQYF.

The gene calls are TRBV20-1 and TRBJ2-7, with a possible D match to TRBD1 (6 bases). In germline, CDR1 is DFQATT, CDR2 SNEGSKA (reference sequence). The CDR3 spans 11 residues. V was cut by 6 bases and J by 5 bases, with 11 bases left in between. CDR3 loop: CSASDSDEQYF. Here the CDR3 DNA reads TGCAGTGCGTCGGACAGTGACGAGCAGTACTTC.

This clone was counted a single time. This chain links TRBV4-2 with TRBJ2-7, with 8 bases matching TRBD2. The germline V gene encodes CDR1 LGHNA and CDR2 YNFKEQ. The trim removed 2 bases at V and 0 bases at J, leaving 9 bases unmatched. This CDR3 comprises 17 residues. For the CDR3, the DNA is TGTGCCAGCAGCCAACAAAACTTAGCGGGGCCCTCCTACGAGCAGTACTTC. Translating gives CASSQQNLAGPSYEQYF.

This chain connects TRBV27 to TRBJ1-2; D not certain. This CDR3 has 14 amino acids. V lost 5 bases to trimming and J lost 4 bases, with 14 bases between them. Germline V gene sequence: CDR1 MNHEY, CDR2 SMNVEV (reference sequence). The CDR3 sequence is CASSGEGPFYGYTF. In DNA form, the CDR3 reads TGTGCCAGCAGTGGGGAGGGCCCCTTCTATGGCTACACCTTC.

Points on this clone: Additional DNA sequences in this sample encode the identical CDR3. This chain connects TRBV6-4 to TRBJ2-7; 8 bases fit TRBD1. CDR3 length: 15 residues. CDR1 and CDR2 (germline): MRHNA, SNTAGT. The V segment lost 6 bases and the J segment 4 bases; nucleotides outside the gene matches: 11. CDR3 coding DNA: TGTGCCAGCAGAAGACAGGGGCCCAGGGATTACGAGCAGTACTTC. This codes for CASRRQGPRDYEQYF.

This chain uses TRBV7-3 with TRBJ2-3, with a weak D call TRBD1 (7 bases). CDR1 is SGHTA and CDR2 is FQGTGA in the germline V gene. V lost 0 bases to trimming and J lost 0 bases, with 19 bases between them. This CDR3 spans 19 amino acids. CDR3 sequence: CASSLTHRGLPYSTDTQYF. Written as DNA, the CDR3 is TGTGCCAGCAGCTTAACACACAGGGGACTTCCCTATAGCACAGATACGCAGTATTTT.